One sample yielded the 28 T cell receptor beta chains listed below, sequenced in a study of blood T cell repertoires in COVID-19. Clones were sequenced by immunoSEQ multiplex PCR, and TCRdb holds only the in-frame ones, with some missing. The data show about 320,000 clones, 75% to 90% seen once. The sequenced sample consisted of PBMCs or T cells enriched from blood (not recorded which). Receptors originate from a man younger than 40 who had recovered from COVID-19.

This rearrangement joins TRBV2 to TRBJ2-2; 9 bases are shared with TRBD2. Germline CDR1 SNHLY, CDR2 FYNNEI. V was pared by 2 bases and J by 4 bases, with 2 bases of the junction left unmatched. The CDR3 spans 15 residues. The CDR3 coding sequence is TGTGCCAGCAGTGAACGCGGGGGGGTCACCGGGGAGCTGTTTTTT. Its translation is CASSERGGVTGELFF.

The V and J genes are TRBV28 and TRBJ1-5; D is undetermined. V was trimmed by 2 bases and J by 7 bases, leaving 6 bases between them. The CDR3 length is 12 residues. Germline V gene data show CDR1 as MDHEN and CDR2 as SYDVKM. The CDR3 loop is CASSLNRQPQHF. The CDR3 nucleotides read TGTGCCAGCAGTTTAAACAGACAGCCCCAGCATTTT.

This chain uses TRBV3-1 (or the pseudogene TRBV3-2) with TRBJ1-4; 10 bases align to TRBD1. Germline CDR1 reads LGHDT; CDR2 reads YNNKEL (reference sequence). The CDR3 has 16 residues. V was pared by 5 bases and J by 2 bases, with 5 bases of the junction left unmatched. CDR3 sequence: CASSGGQGRTNEKLFF. CDR3 nucleotides: TGTGCCAGCAGCGGGGGACAGGGGAGGACTAATGAAAAACTGTTTTTT.

The gene calls are TRBV28 and TRBJ1-3; TRBD1 might be the D (6 bases). V lost 8 bases to trimming and J lost 0 bases, with 14 bases between them. The CDR3 has 15 amino acids. The germline V gene encodes CDR1 MDHEN and CDR2 SYDVKM. The CDR3 sequence: CASEDRKSSGNTIYF. Here the CDR3 DNA reads TGTGCCAGCGAGGACAGAAAAAGCTCTGGAAACACCATATATTTT.

The rearrangement uses TRBV3-1 (or the pseudogene TRBV3-2) and TRBJ1-2, with D tentatively TRBD1 (5 bases). With 1 base removed from V and 6 bases from J, the gap between germline ends came to 9 bases. The CDR3 contains 13 residues. CDR1 LGHDT and CDR2 YNNKEL come from the germline V gene (reference sequence). The CDR3 region is CASSQAPGDGYTF. The CDR3 region has the DNA TGTGCCAGCAGCCAAGCCCCGGGGGATGGCTACACCTTC.

The chain uses TRBV28 and TRBJ2-1; 11 bases line up with TRBD2. Unmatched junction bases numbered 4, after V lost 2 bases and J lost 10 bases. Germline CDR1 and CDR2: MDHEN and SYDVKM. The CDR3 length is 14 residues. CDR3 DNA sequence: TGTGCCAGCAGTTTAATAGCGGGGGGGCGGGAGCAGTTCTTC. Its translation: CASSLIAGGREQFF.

The chain recombines TRBV5-1 with TRBJ2-7; TRBD1 is a possible D gene (5 bases). Trimming removed 1 base from V and 2 bases from J, with 10 bases in between. The CDR3 has 14 amino acids. Germline-derived CDR1 and CDR2 are SGHRS and YFSETQ. The DNA for the CDR3 is TGCGCCAGCAGCTTGTCTGCAGGGACCTACGAGCAGTACTTC. Its protein is CASSLSAGTYEQYF.

Turning to this clone: Other DNA sequences in this specimen translate into the identical CDR3. The chain carries TRBV12-3 or TRBV12-4 and TRBJ1-6; perhaps TRBD1 as D (6 bases). V shed 3 bases and J shed 9 bases, with 6 bases lying between them. This CDR3 has 12 amino acids. The CDR3 loop is CASSFRGSPLHF. CDR3 nucleotides: TGTGCCAGCAGTTTCAGGGGTTCACCCCTCCACTTT.

This chain joins TRBV12-3 or TRBV12-4 and TRBJ1-6; no firm D call. CDR3 size: 13 residues. V lost 7 bases and J lost 9, with 13 bases in between. CDR3 nucleotide sequence: TGTGCCAGCATGTCGGGGAGACGTTCACCCCTCCACTTT. It specifies CASMSGRRSPLHF.

The count of this clone is one. This CDR3 reads CASSRSGGAYNEQFF. The CDR3 region has the DNA TGTGCCAGTAGTAGAAGCGGGGGGGCGTACAATGAGCAGTTCTTC. V and J are TRBV19 and TRBJ2-1; 10 nucleotides agree with TRBD2. CDR1 is LNHDA and CDR2 is SQIVND in the germline V gene (reference sequence). The CDR3 covers 15 residues. V shed 4 bases and J 4 bases; nucleotides not matched to a gene: 4.

V and J are TRBV7-8 and TRBJ1-3, with D possibly TRBD1 on 5 matching bases. V lost 4 bases, J lost 0 bases, and 10 bases lay in between. The germline V gene encodes CDR1 SGHVS and CDR2 FQNEAQ. This CDR3 is built from 15 residues. CDR3 sequence (DNA): TGTGCCAGCAGCTCTTCAGGGAACTCTGGAAACACCATATATTTT. It is translated as CASSSSGNSGNTIYF.

The chain uses TRBV24-1 and TRBJ1-5; D gene ambiguous. This CDR3 comprises 14 residues. V lost 3 bases and J lost 4, with 9 bases in between. Germline CDR1 is KGHDR and CDR2 is SFDVKD. CDR3 amino acids: CATSDLGGNQPQHF. In DNA, the CDR3 is TGTGCCACCAGTGATCTCGGAGGAAATCAGCCCCAGCATTTT.

This chain uses TRBV6-6 with TRBJ2-5; no clear D. CDR1 is MNHNY, CDR2 SVGAGI, per germline (reference sequence). The germline V and J ends were trimmed by 2 bases and 5 bases, with 15 bases remaining between them. This CDR3 is built from 15 residues. The DNA of the CDR3 is TGTGCCAGCAGTTACGCCAGCCCTTCGCGGGAGACCCAGTACTTC. This codes for CASSYASPSRETQYF.

Here the CDR3 reads CASSPRRDRSVGAFF. The CDR3 DNA follows: TGTGCCAGCTCACCGCGGCGGGACCGGTCTGTCGGGGCTTTCTTT. This chain joins TRBV18 and TRBJ1-1; a possible D gene is TRBD1 (5 bases). The germline V gene encodes CDR1 KGHSH and CDR2 LQKENI. This CDR3 spans 15 amino acids. Trimming stripped 3 bases from V and 11 bases from J, with 22 bases between.

The chain couples TRBV28 to TRBJ1-1; TRBD1 agrees at 7 bases. Germline V gene data show CDR1 as MDHEN and CDR2 as SYDVKM. The CDR3 length is 16 residues. Trimming took 5 bases from V and 1 from J; bases not matched to a gene: 10. The CDR3 reads CASSPLGAGGNTEAFF. CDR3 coding DNA: TGTGCCAGCAGTCCTCTTGGGGCAGGGGGGAACACTGAAGCTTTCTTT. The full variable domain, its missing parts supplied by reference TRBV28 and TRBJ1-1, is DVKVTQSSRYLVKRTGEKVFLECVQDMDHENMFWYRQDPGLGLRLIYFSYDVKMKEKGDIPEGYSVSREKKERFSLILESASTNQTSMYLCASSPLGAGGNTEAFFGQGTRLTVV.

The chain carries TRBV18 and TRBJ2-2, with D possibly matching TRBD1 (5 bases). The germline CDR1 and CDR2 sequences are KGHSH and LQKENI. V was shortened by 3 bases and J by 2 bases, with 13 bases between the two germline ends. This CDR3 comprises 16 residues. CDR3 protein: CASSPGIGHNTGELFF. DNA for the CDR3: TGTGCCAGCTCACCCGGTATAGGACACAACACCGGGGAGCTGTTTTTT.

This clone was detected once. The chain carries TRBV27 and TRBJ1-6; a possible D gene is TRBD1 (5 bases). V was pared by 6 bases and J by 3 bases, with 6 bases between. The CDR3 runs 13 residues. CDR1 and CDR2 from the germline V gene are MNHEY and SMNVEV (reference sequence). The CDR3 spells CASSDSYNSPLHF. The DNA for the CDR3 is TGTGCCAGCAGCGACAGCTATAATTCACCCCTCCACTTT.

CDR3 DNA sequence: TGTGCCAGCAGCTTATCTAGCGCTGAAGCTTTCTTT. Its protein product is CASSLSSAEAFF. The rearrangement joins TRBV7-9 to TRBJ1-1; D is uncertain. This CDR3 has 12 residues. Germline loops: CDR1 SEHNR, CDR2 FQNEAQ (reference sequence). Trimming removed 2 bases at V and 6 bases at J, with 7 bases between.

V gene TRBV7-6 combines with J gene TRBJ1-1; D gene ambiguous. The CDR3 spans 12 residues. In germline, CDR1 is SGHVS, CDR2 FNYEAQ. Trimming took off 1 base at V and 7 bases at J, with 7 bases between the two ends. CDR3 nucleotides: TGTGCCAGCAGCTTAGTCACCAGTGAAGCTTTCTTT. Encoded protein: CASSLVTSEAFF.

The V gene is TRBV24-1, the J gene TRBJ2-1; a possible D gene is TRBD2 (6 bases). This CDR3 spans 12 amino acids. Germline loops: CDR1 KGHDR, CDR2 SFDVKD. Between the trimmed V and J ends, which lost 4 bases and 10 bases, there was a span of 10 bases. The CDR3 sequence is CATSEPGDEQFF. Written as DNA, the CDR3 is TGTGCCACCAGTGAGCCGGGAGACGAGCAGTTCTTC.

This rearrangement joins TRBV18 to TRBJ2-1, with 8 bases aligning to TRBD1. The length of the CDR3 is 15 residues. The junction had 10 bases not matched to a gene; V was cut back by 5 bases and J by 7 bases. Germline V gene data show CDR1 as KGHSH and CDR2 as LQKENI. The CDR3 nucleotides read TGTGCCAGCTCATATTCCGGACAGGGAGGAAATGAGCAGTTCTTC. This codes for CASSYSGQGGNEQFF.

In this sample, this clone turned up once. The DNA for the CDR3 is TGTGCCAGCAGCTTAGCTGCAGGATTGAACACTGAAGCTTTCTTT. It is translated as CASSLAAGLNTEAFF. The genes are TRBV11-2 and TRBJ1-1; no definite D call. The CDR3 sequence is 15 residues long. V lost 1 base, J lost 0 bases, and 9 bases lay in between. Germline V gene lookup returns CDR1 SGHAT and CDR2 FQNNGV.

The chain recombines TRBV23-1 with TRBJ1-5; 7 positions agree with TRBD1. TRBV23-1 has ORF status, its function being uncertain. The V gene end was trimmed by 0 bases and the J gene end by 1 base; junction bases not matched to a gene: 3. The CDR3 extends over 16 amino acids. CDR3 coding DNA: TGCGCCAGCAGTCAATCGGACAGGTCCAGCAATCAGCCCCAGCATTTT. It specifies CASSQSDRSSNQPQHF.

The CDR3 coding sequence is TGTGCCAGCAGCGGCAAACATGGCTACACCTTC. Translation gives CASSGKHGYTF. The chain has TRBV3-1 (or the pseudogene TRBV3-2) and TRBJ1-2; D unresolved. Germline CDR1 and CDR2: LGHDT and YNNKEL (reference sequence). Trimming removed 5 bases at V and 6 bases at J, with 7 bases between. The CDR3 is 11 residues long.

This clone was seen a few times. V is TRBV3-1 (or the pseudogene TRBV3-2) and J is TRBJ1-4; 8 nucleotides line up with TRBD1. V was clipped by 4 bases and J by 7 bases; unmatched bases: 11. The germline V gene encodes CDR1 LGHDT and CDR2 YNNKEL (reference sequence). This CDR3 contains 16 residues. CDR3 DNA: TGTGCCAGCAGCCCGGGACAGGCGGACTGGGGTGAAAAACTGTTTTTT. Translating it yields CASSPGQADWGEKLFF.

The chain couples TRBV11-2 to TRBJ2-7; perhaps TRBD2 as D (6 bases). Deletions cut 3 bases from V and 4 bases from J, with 13 bases between. Germline CDR1 is SGHAT and CDR2 is FQNNGV. There are 14 residues in the CDR3. The CDR3 bases are TGTGCCAGCAGCTTGGGGGGAGGTGGGTACGAGCAGTACTTC. Translating it yields CASSLGGGGYEQYF.

The rearrangement links TRBV20-1 to TRBJ1-2, with TRBD1 matching over 7 bases. The CDR3 length is 14 residues. V was pared by 3 bases and J by 0 bases, with 4 bases of the junction left unmatched. CDR1 and CDR2 from the germline V gene are DFQATT and SNEGSKA (reference sequence). The DNA for the CDR3 is TGCAGTGCTAGTGAACAGGGGACTAACTATGGCTACACCTTC. As protein: CSASEQGTNYGYTF.

The CDR3 nucleotides read TGTGCCAGCAGCTTAGCCCAGGGGATGAACACTGAAGCTTTCTTT. Amino acid sequence: CASSLAQGMNTEAFF. The chain joins TRBV7-9 to TRBJ1-1; D is possibly TRBD1 (6 bases). The CDR3 has 15 amino acids. CDR1 is SEHNR and CDR2 is FQNEAQ in the germline V gene (reference sequence). V gave up 0 bases and J gave up 0 bases, with 8 bases separating them.